The 16 T cell receptor beta chains below come from one sample, sequenced in a study of OX40 agonist ivuxolimab in advanced cancers. Generated by immunoSEQ multiplex PCR, the TCRdb table keeps only in-frame clones and is missing some. This sample has about 22,000 clones, with roughly 80% found just once. Sample: CD4+ or CD8+ T cells sorted from blood, taken in a trial of the OX40 agonist ivuxolimab. These receptors were obtained from an adult with an advanced solid tumor such as melanoma, head and neck, liver or kidney cancer.

V is TRBV7-3 and J is TRBJ2-1; TRBD2 might be the D (5 bases). Trimming removed 5 bases from V and 9 bases from J, with 11 bases in between. The germline V gene encodes CDR1 SGHTA and CDR2 FQGTGA. CDR3 size: 12 residues. The CDR3 is CASSPDFSEQFF. The CDR3 DNA reads as TGTGCCAGCAGCCCGGACTTCAGTGAGCAGTTCTTC.

V is TRBV29-1 and J is TRBJ2-1, with a tentative D call TRBD2 (7 bases). The CDR3 loop spans 15 amino acids. Germline V gene data show CDR1 as SQVTM and CDR2 as ANQGSEA. Trimming took 5 bases from V and 4 from J, leaving 18 bases between them. CDR3 sequence: CSVNGGANRYNEQFF. Written as DNA, the CDR3 is TGCAGCGTTAATGGGGGGGCAAATAGGTACAATGAGCAGTTCTTC.

This chain uses TRBV6-4 with TRBJ2-3, with TRBD2 matching 10 bases. This CDR3 spans 16 amino acids. After removal of 0 bases from V and 2 bases from J, the junction contained 2 bases not matched to a gene. CDR1 MRHNA and CDR2 SNTAGT come from the germline V gene. CDR3 in DNA: TGTGCCAGCAGTGACTCCAGCGGGGGGGCCACAGATACGCAGTATTTT. Its protein is CASSDSSGGATDTQYF.

The table lists this clone with a count of one. The chain links TRBV19 to TRBJ2-1; TRBD2 agrees at 11 bases. The CDR3 is 16 amino acids. CDR1 is LNHDA and CDR2 is SQIVND in the germline V gene (reference sequence). V was pared by 1 base and J by 4 bases, with 3 bases of the junction left unmatched. The CDR3 is CASSIVLAGGYNEQFF. The CDR3 nucleotides read TGTGCCAGTAGTATAGTCCTAGCGGGGGGTTACAATGAGCAGTTCTTC. Filled out from reference TRBV19 and TRBJ2-1, the complete variable domain reads DGGITQSPKYLFRKEGQNVTLSCEQNLNHDAMYWYRQDPGQGLRLIYYSQIVNDFQKGDIAEGYSVSREKKESFPLTVTSAQKNPTAFYLCASSIVLAGGYNEQFFGPGTRLTVL.

The chain recombines TRBV19 with TRBJ2-1; D uncertain. The CDR3 totals 13 residues. CDR1 LNHDA and CDR2 SQIVND come from the germline V gene (reference sequence). Trimming shortened V by 4 bases and J by 12 bases, and 16 bases separated the two germline ends. The CDR3 DNA reads as TGTGCCAGTAGTACCCCACCCGGCGCTGGGCAGTTCTTC. Translating it yields CASSTPPGAGQFF. Together with reference TRBV19 and TRBJ2-1, the CDR3 gives the full variable domain: DGGITQSPKYLFRKEGQNVTLSCEQNLNHDAMYWYRQDPGQGLRLIYYSQIVNDFQKGDIAEGYSVSREKKESFPLTVTSAQKNPTAFYLCASSTPPGAGQFFGPGTRLTVL.

The chain combines TRBV19 with TRBJ2-7; a weak D match, TRBD2 (6 bases). V lost 3 bases and J lost 3, with 15 bases in between. The CDR3 runs 15 residues. Germline V gene sequence: CDR1 LNHDA, CDR2 SQIVND (reference sequence). The CDR3 DNA follows: TGTGCCAGTAGTATTCGGGGGACTCCCTACTACGAGCAGTACTTC. It yields the protein CASSIRGTPYYEQYF.

A single count supports this clone. The chain employs TRBV11-2 and TRBJ2-1; D is ambiguous. V gave up 1 base and J gave up 2 bases, with 6 bases separating them. The CDR3 sequence is 14 residues long. The germline V gene encodes CDR1 SGHAT and CDR2 FQNNGV. The CDR3 bases are TGTGCCAGCAGCTTAGGGGCCGCCTACAATGAGCAGTTCTTC. It yields the protein CASSLGAAYNEQFF. The whole variable domain, remainder taken from reference TRBV11-2 and TRBJ2-1, is EAGVAQSPRYKIIEKRQSVAFWCNPISGHATLYWYQQILGQGPKLLIQFQNNGVVDDSQLPKDRFSAERLKGVDSTLKIQPAKLEDSAVYLCASSLGAAYNEQFFGPGTRLTVL.

V is TRBV19 and J is TRBJ1-1, with D uncertain. This CDR3 is built from 16 residues. CDR1 is LNHDA, CDR2 SQIVND, per germline (reference sequence). The V end lost 3 bases, the J end lost 1 base, and 15 bases lay between the germline ends. The CDR3 region is CASSIYSGQENTEAFF. CDR3 coding DNA: TGTGCCAGTAGTATTTATTCGGGTCAGGAGAACACTGAAGCTTTCTTT.

This chain joins TRBV5-6 and TRBJ1-1; D ambiguous. This CDR3 has 15 amino acids. In germline, CDR1 is SGHDT, CDR2 YYEEEE. V was shortened by 0 bases and J by 3 bases, with 12 bases between the two germline ends. This CDR3 reads CASSLGVTLDTEAFF. Written as DNA, the CDR3 is TGTGCCAGCAGCTTGGGAGTTACCCTGGACACTGAAGCTTTCTTT.

This rearrangement joins TRBV29-1 to TRBJ2-1; D is possibly TRBD1 (6 bases). Germline V CDR1 and CDR2: SQVTM, ANQGSEA. The CDR3 sequence is 15 residues long. Trimming left V 5 bases short and J 1 base short, with 15 bases between. CDR3: CSVFGGFRSYNEQFF. CDR3 DNA sequence: TGCAGCGTTTTTGGGGGCTTTCGGTCCTACAATGAGCAGTTCTTC.

This clone has a handful of counts. This chain uses TRBV19 with TRBJ2-2; D gene uncertain. The CDR3 consists of 14 residues. Trimming shortened V by 4 bases and J by 2 bases, and 8 bases separated the two germline ends. CDR1 is LNHDA, CDR2 SQIVND, per germline (reference sequence). The CDR3: CASSSSRNTGELFF. CDR3 coding DNA: TGTGCCAGTAGTAGTAGCAGAAACACCGGGGAGCTGTTTTTT.

The V call is TRBV7-9, the J call TRBJ1-2; 8 bases are a match to TRBD1. The CDR3 is made up of 18 amino acids. V shed 0 bases, J shed 6 bases, and the junction held 15 bases outside the gene matches. Germline CDR1 reads SEHNR; CDR2 reads FQNEAQ (reference sequence). This CDR3 reads CASSLAEAGGSMRDGYTF. The CDR3 nucleotides are TGTGCCAGCAGCTTAGCGGAGGCAGGGGGCTCAATGAGGGATGGCTACACCTTC.

This rearrangement joins TRBV6-1 to TRBJ1-3; maybe TRBD1 (6 bases). The CDR3 is 12 amino acids. The V gene lost 4 bases and the J gene lost 10 bases, with 11 bases spanning the gap. Germline V gives CDR1 MNHNS, CDR2 SASEGT. The CDR3 region has the DNA TGTGCCAGCAGTGGGCGGGACACGACCATATATTTT. It translates to CASSGRDTTIYF.

This clone was seen only a few times. The CDR3 spells CASSPILGQGAAGNTIYF. The CDR3 nucleotides are TGTGCCAGCAGCCCTATTCTTGGACAGGGGGCCGCTGGAAACACCATATATTTT. The V and J genes are TRBV11-2 and TRBJ1-3; 11 bases are a match to TRBD1. With 5 bases clipped from V and 2 bases from J, the junction kept 11 bases outside the gene matches. The CDR3 is 18 residues long. CDR1 SGHAT and CDR2 FQNNGV come from the germline V gene. Full variable domain (rest looked up from reference TRBV11-2 and TRBJ1-3): EAGVAQSPRYKIIEKRQSVAFWCNPISGHATLYWYQQILGQGPKLLIQFQNNGVVDDSQLPKDRFSAERLKGVDSTLKIQPAKLEDSAVYLCASSPILGQGAAGNTIYFGEGSWLTVV.

This clone was observed a few times. The chain employs TRBV6-1 and TRBJ2-7; maybe TRBD1 (6 bases). The CDR3 extends over 15 amino acids. Trimming shortened V by 2 bases and J by 5 bases, and 16 bases separated the two germline ends. Germline CDR1 reads MNHNS; CDR2 reads SASEGT. CDR3 in amino acids: CASSEYNRATDEQYF. The CDR3 DNA reads as TGTGCCAGCAGTGAATATAACAGGGCTACGGACGAGCAGTACTTC.

The gene calls are TRBV11-3 and TRBJ2-5; 8 bases fit TRBD2. CDR1 is SGHNT and CDR2 is YENEEA in the germline V gene. V shed 1 base and J 5 bases; nucleotides not matched to a gene: 6. The CDR3 covers 15 residues. The CDR3 DNA is TGTGCCAGCAGCTTAGGGGCGGGGGGAGCGGAGACCCAGTACTTC. Its protein is CASSLGAGGAETQYF.